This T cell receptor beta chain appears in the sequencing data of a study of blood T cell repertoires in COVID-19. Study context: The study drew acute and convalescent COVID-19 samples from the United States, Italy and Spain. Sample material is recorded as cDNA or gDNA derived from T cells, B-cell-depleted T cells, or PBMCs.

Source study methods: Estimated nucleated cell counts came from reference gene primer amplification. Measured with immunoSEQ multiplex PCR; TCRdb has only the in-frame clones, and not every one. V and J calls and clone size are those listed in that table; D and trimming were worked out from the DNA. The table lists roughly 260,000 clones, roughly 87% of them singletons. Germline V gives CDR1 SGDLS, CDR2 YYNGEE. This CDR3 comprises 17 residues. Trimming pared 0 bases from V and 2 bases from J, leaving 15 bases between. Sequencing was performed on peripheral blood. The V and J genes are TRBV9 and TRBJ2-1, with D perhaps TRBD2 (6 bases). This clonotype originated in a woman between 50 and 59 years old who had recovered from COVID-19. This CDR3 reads CASSVGAGGTTYNEQFF. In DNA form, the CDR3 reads TGTGCCAGCAGCGTAGGTGCGGGCGGGACCACCTACAATGAGCAGTTCTTC.